This T cell receptor (beta chain) was identified during a study of shared clonotypes between healthy human individuals. This table comes from immunoSEQ multiplex PCR, and its TCRdb copy is limited to in-frame clones, with some not included. The sample yields about 590,000 clones, roughly 95% seen once. The naive CD8 population came from CD45RO-negative cells selected for CCR7, without terminally differentiated effector memory CD45RA+ cells. The trim removed 5 bases at V and 9 bases at J, leaving 10 bases unmatched. The CDR3 length is 15 residues. Germline CDR1 reads SGHTA; CDR2 reads FQGTGA. The source of this sequence is a woman aged 25 to 39 in good health. The chain is built from TRBV7-3 and TRBJ2-1; 10 bases match TRBD2. Sequences were obtained from naive CD8+ T cells sorted from blood. DNA for the CDR3: TGTGCCAGCAGCCTCGAGACTAGCGGGTACGGTGAGCAGTTCTTC. Its protein is CASSLETSGYGEQFF.